Here is one T cell receptor beta chain with its context. The CDR3 extends over 16 amino acids. V was cut by 5 bases and J by 2 bases, with 20 bases left in between. Germline V gives CDR1 SGHRS, CDR2 YFSETQ. Constant-region reverse primers amplified full-length variable regions, followed by semi-nested Nested Universal Primer A PCR. TCRdb re-called the 5' RACE reads with MiXCR, one entry per CDR3 protein. The table lists about 40,000 distinct CDR3 sequences, about 30% of them singletons. The sequence was obtained from a female donor with breast cancer. This chain connects TRBV5-1 to TRBJ2-7, with no clear D. Sequencing was performed on tumor-infiltrating memory CD4+ T cells sorted from the breast tumor. Subset in this sample: memory CD4+ T cells, CD4+CD45RO+CD25-. The chain's CDR3 is CASSPSQNPITYEQYF. The CDR3 DNA is TGCGCCAGCAGTCCTAGTCAGAATCCTATTACCTACGAGCAGTACTTC.